The rows below give T cell receptor beta chains drawn from one sample of a study of control samples from healthy donors and cancer patients. Profiled with immunoSEQ multiplex PCR; TCRdb holds only in-frame clones, not every one. The sample has 150,000 to 180,000 clones, 90% to 95% seen once. Sequences were obtained from blood. These receptors came from a man aged 35 to 55 in good health. Both conserved end residues are part of each CDR3. D genes are given only for firm matches.

J gene: TRBJ1-5; V gene: TRBV24-1; D gene: NA; CDR3 DNA: TGTGCCACCAGTGAGGCCCAAATAGGGAATCAGCCCCAGCATTTT; CDR3 protein: CATSEAQIGNQPQHF
J gene: TRBJ1-6; V gene: TRBV5-1; D gene: NA; CDR3 DNA: TGCGCCAGCAGCCTCAATACGGGCCCCAATAATTCACCCCTCCACTTT; CDR3 protein: CASSLNTGPNNSPLHF
J gene: TRBJ1-4; V gene: TRBV4-3; D gene: TRBD1; CDR3 DNA: TGCGCCAGCAGCCAAGATGTGGGACAGGGGACTGAAAAACTGTTTTTT; CDR3 protein: CASSQDVGQGTEKLFF
J gene: TRBJ1-2; V gene: TRBV14; D gene: TRBD1; CDR3 DNA: TGTGCCAGCAGCCAGGACAGGGGTAACTATGGCTACACCTTC; CDR3 protein: CASSQDRGNYGYTF
J gene: TRBJ1-2; V gene: TRBV5-6; D gene: NA; CDR3 DNA: TGTGCCAGCAGCTTGGGCAGGGTCGGCTACACCTTC; CDR3 protein: CASSLGRVGYTF
J gene: TRBJ1-6; V gene: TRBV9; D gene: NA; CDR3 DNA: TGTGCCAGCAGAGGGGCTGGGGATTCACCCCTCCACTTT; CDR3 protein: CASRGAGDSPLHF
J gene: TRBJ1-2; V gene: TRBV27; D gene: TRBD1; CDR3 DNA: TGTGCCAGCAGTGACAGGGGATTAGGTGGCTACACCTTC; CDR3 protein: CASSDRGLGGYTF
J gene: TRBJ2-7; V gene: TRBV12-3/TRBV12-4; D gene: TRBD1; CDR3 DNA: TGTGCCAGCAGTTCGGGACAGGGGTACGAGCAGTACTTC; CDR3 protein: CASSSGQGYEQYF
J gene: TRBJ2-7; V gene: TRBV7-8; D gene: NA; CDR3 DNA: TGTGCCAGCAGCCAGCAGGGCTACGAGCAGTACTTC; CDR3 protein: CASSQQGYEQYF
J gene: TRBJ1-1; V gene: TRBV24-1; D gene: NA; CDR3 DNA: TGTGCCGTCAGGAGGGAATTGAACACTGAAGCTTTCTTT; CDR3 protein: CAVRRELNTEAFF
J gene: TRBJ1-3; V gene: TRBV10-1; D gene: NA; CDR3 DNA: TGCGCCAGCAGTGAGTCCGGCTCTGGAAACACCATATATTTT; CDR3 protein: CASSESGSGNTIYF
J gene: TRBJ2-1; V gene: TRBV11-2; D gene: TRBD2; CDR3 DNA: TGTGCCAGCAGCATGGGACTAGGATCGTTCTTC; CDR3 protein: CASSMGLGSFF
J gene: TRBJ2-3; V gene: TRBV5-1; D gene: NA; CDR3 DNA: TGCGCCAGCAGGAGGAACACAGCTAGCACAGATACGCAGTATTTT; CDR3 protein: CASRRNTASTDTQYF
J gene: TRBJ2-5; V gene: TRBV6-1; D gene: TRBD1; CDR3 DNA: TGTGCCAGCAGTGAACACGACAGGGCGGGAGAGACCCAGTACTTC; CDR3 protein: CASSEHDRAGETQYF
J gene: TRBJ2-7; V gene: TRBV24-1; D gene: NA; CDR3 DNA: TGTGCCACCAGTGACCCACCGAGGGGGTTCCACGAGCAGTACTTC; CDR3 protein: CATSDPPRGFHEQYF
J gene: TRBJ1-4; V gene: TRBV2; D gene: NA; CDR3 DNA: TGTGCCAGCAGGAGGGTGGAAAATGAAAAACTGTTTTTT; CDR3 protein: CASRRVENEKLFF
J gene: TRBJ2-1; V gene: TRBV10-3; D gene: TRBD1; CDR3 DNA: TGTGCCATCAGTGAGAGACCGGGACAGGGGGGGAATGAGCAGTTCTTC; CDR3 protein: CAISERPGQGGNEQFF
J gene: TRBJ2-2; V gene: TRBV7-6; D gene: NA; CDR3 DNA: TGTGCCAGCAGCCCATTTGGGGGGTCGGCCGGGGAGCTGTTTTTT; CDR3 protein: CASSPFGGSAGELFF
J gene: TRBJ1-1; V gene: TRBV28; D gene: NA; CDR3 DNA: TGTGCCAGCAGTAAGTGGAACACTGAAGCTTTCTTT; CDR3 protein: CASSKWNTEAFF
J gene: TRBJ1-1; V gene: TRBV27; D gene: TRBD1; CDR3 DNA: TGTGCCAGCAGTCAACGGACAGGGGCGTACGCTGAAGCTTTCTTT; CDR3 protein: CASSQRTGAYAEAFF
J gene: TRBJ1-4; V gene: TRBV5-1; D gene: NA; CDR3 DNA: TGCGCCAGCAGCCCGGGACCTTCTAATGAAAAACTGTTTTTT; CDR3 protein: CASSPGPSNEKLFF
J gene: TRBJ1-2; V gene: TRBV7-9; D gene: NA; CDR3 DNA: TGTGCCAGCAGCTCCCCACTACTCGGTCAGACTGGCTATGGCTACACCTTC; CDR3 protein: CASSSPLLGQTGYGYTF
J gene: TRBJ1-6; V gene: TRBV27; D gene: NA; CDR3 DNA: TGTGCCAGCCAATTAAGTGGGGATCCCTTTAATTCACCCCTCCACTTT; CDR3 protein: CASQLSGDPFNSPLHF
J gene: TRBJ1-3; V gene: TRBV28; D gene: TRBD1; CDR3 DNA: TGTGCCAGCAGAATACAGGGGTCTGGAAACACCATATATTTT; CDR3 protein: CASRIQGSGNTIYF